Below, 17 T cell receptor beta chains from the same sample are listed, as sequenced in a study of T cells in Graves' hyperthyroidism and ophthalmopathy. What was amplified from RNA transcripts were TCR beta CDR3 regions. RT-PCR in the first round (using the HTBI primer set) targeted the TCR CDR3. Each CDR3 protein gets one entry after TCRdb re-called the multiplex PCR reads with MiXCR. The sample carries approximately 560,000 distinct CDR3 sequences, approximately 14% recorded once. Sequenced input: blood. The origin of the receptors is a woman in her 30s with Graves' hyperthyroidism.

Details on this clonotype: A read error may be the cause here, since a much bigger clone is one base away. The CDR3 here is CGSSPATGVDTQYF. The CDR3 DNA reads TGTGGCAGCAGTCCGGCGACAGGGGTAGATACGCAGTATTTT. The chain carries TRBV12-3 or TRBV12-4 and TRBJ2-3; 8 bases match TRBD1. The CDR3 length is 14 residues.

The rearrangement joins TRBV29-1 to TRBJ2-1, with a tentative D call TRBD2 (6 bases). Trimming pared 5 bases from V and 4 bases from J, leaving 15 bases between. The CDR3 has 14 residues. Germline V CDR1 and CDR2: SQVTM, ANQGSEA. CDR3 nucleotides: TGCAGCGTTCGGGGGAGCGGGCCGTACAATGAGCAGTTCTTC. As protein: CSVRGSGPYNEQFF.

This clonotype was seen many times. The V gene is TRBV12-3 or TRBV12-4, the J gene TRBJ2-1; D could derive from TRBD1 or TRBD2 (6 bases each). CDR3 length: 14 amino acids. The V gene lost 3 bases and the J gene lost 5 bases, with 11 bases spanning the gap. The CDR3 DNA reads as TGTGCCAGCAGTTTTGGGGGGCAGGACAATGAGCAGTTCTTC. Amino acids: CASSFGGQDNEQFF.

A few counts support this clonotype. This sequence joins TRBV25-1 and TRBJ2-1; 10 bases agree with TRBD2. Germline CDR1 is MGHDK and CDR2 is SYGVNS. CDR3 size: 14 residues. With 9 bases clipped from V and 5 bases from J, the junction kept 7 bases outside the gene matches. The CDR3 loop reads CARTGLADHNEQFF. DNA of the CDR3: TGTGCCAGAACCGGACTAGCGGATCACAATGAGCAGTTCTTC. Full variable domain (remainder filled in from reference TRBV25-1 and TRBJ2-1): EADIYQTPRYLVIGTGKKITLECSQTMGHDKMYWYQQDPGMELHLIHYSYGVNSTEKGDLSSESTVSRIRTEHFPLTLESARPSHTSQYLCARTGLADHNEQFFGPGTRLTVL.

This clonotype was recorded many times. This chain links TRBV11-1 with TRBJ2-1; 8 nucleotides align to TRBD1. CDR1 is SGHAT and CDR2 is FQDESV in the germline V gene (reference sequence). The CDR3 contains 17 residues. The J segment lost 2 bases and the V segment lost 5 bases, leaving 11 bases of the junction unmatched. This CDR3 is CASSGVSDRGTYNEQFF. The CDR3 DNA is TGTGCCAGCAGCGGAGTTTCTGACAGGGGCACCTACAATGAGCAGTTCTTC.

This sequence joins TRBV25-1 and TRBJ2-1, with D maybe TRBD1 (5 bases). Deletions cut 6 bases from V and 6 bases from J, with 12 bases between. Germline-derived CDR1 and CDR2 are MGHDK and SYGVNS. The CDR3 has 13 residues. As DNA, the CDR3 is TGTGCCAGCAGGGGGCAGGACCCCAATGAGCAGTTCTTC. Its protein product is CASRGQDPNEQFF.

This rearrangement joins TRBV6-1 to TRBJ2-1, with a tentative D call TRBD1 (5 bases). The germline V gene has CDR1 MNHNS and CDR2 SASEGT. This CDR3 has 14 amino acids. Trimming removed 11 bases at V and 6 bases at J, with 20 bases between. The CDR3 reads CASRWGPSANEQFF. The CDR3 bases are TGTGCCTCCCGTTGGGGCCCCTCCGCCAATGAGCAGTTCTTC.

This clonotype was seen repeatedly, ten times or more. The CDR3 loop is CASSQGQLYEQYF. The CDR3 DNA is TGTGCCAGCAGTCAAGGACAGCTTTACGAGCAGTACTTC. The V gene is TRBV28, the J gene TRBJ2-7, with D maybe TRBD1 (6 bases). CDR3 length: 13 residues. V gave up 5 bases and J gave up 4 bases, with 12 bases separating them. Per germline, CDR1 MDHEN and CDR2 SYDVKM.

This clonotype occurred many times. This sequence joins TRBV12-3 or TRBV12-4 and TRBJ2-1, with TRBD2 identical over 9 bases. J gave up 5 bases and V 5 bases, and 13 bases lay outside the gene matches. The CDR3 runs 17 residues. The CDR3 DNA is TGTGCCAGCAGTCACACGCTTAGCGGGAGTTTTAACAATGAGCAGTTCTTC. Translating it yields CASSHTLSGSFNNEQFF.

This clonotype was observed at least ten times. The chain links TRBV6-2 or TRBV6-3 to TRBJ1-2; weak D call: TRBD1 (5 bases). Per germline, CDR1 MNHEY and CDR2 SVGEGT. Trimming removed 5 bases from V and 0 bases from J, with 10 bases in between. The CDR3 has 14 amino acids. The CDR3, as DNA: TGTGCCAGCAGTCGTCGGACAACTAACTATGGCTACACCTTC. This gives the protein CASSRRTTNYGYTF.

The CDR3 protein is CSVEPGKQETQYF. The DNA for the CDR3 is TGCAGCGTTGAACCGGGGAAGCAAGAGACCCAGTACTTC. V usage is TRBV29-1 and J usage is TRBJ2-5; the D gene is possibly TRBD2 (5 bases). Germline V lookup: CDR1 SQVTM, CDR2 ANQGSEA. The CDR3 has 13 amino acids. V was pared by 2 bases and J by 2 bases, with 9 bases between.

The sample holds many counts of this clonotype. The V and J genes are TRBV30 and TRBJ2-5, with 8 bases aligning to TRBD2. This CDR3 has 13 residues. V shed 4 bases and J 3 bases; nucleotides not matched to a gene: 4. CDR1 is GTSNPN and CDR2 is SVGIG in the germline V gene (reference sequence). The CDR3 DNA reads TGTGCCTGGACGAGCGGGAGAAAAGAGACCCAGTACTTC. Amino acids: CAWTSGRKETQYF.

This clonotype came up a few times. V and J are TRBV5-6 and TRBJ1-1; D possibly corresponds to TRBD1 (5 bases). The CDR3 has 14 residues. The V end was cut by 2 bases, the J end by 1 base, with 9 bases between. The germline V gene has CDR1 SGHDT and CDR2 YYEEEE. The DNA for the CDR3 is TGTGCCAGCAGCTTCACGACAGAGAACACTGAAGCTTTCTTT. This encodes CASSFTTENTEAFF. The variable domain in full, completed from reference TRBV5-6 and TRBJ1-1, reads DAGVTQSPTHLIKTRGQQVTLRCSPKSGHDTVSWYQQALGQGPQFIFQYYEEEERQRGNFPDRFSGHQFPNYSSELNVNALLLGDSALYLCASSFTTENTEAFFGQGTRLTVV.

The sample holds many counts of this clonotype. The chain carries TRBV2 and TRBJ1-4; 7 bases fit TRBD1. There are 15 residues in the CDR3. From germline, CDR1 is SNHLY and CDR2 FYNNEI. The trim removed 3 bases at V and 4 bases at J, leaving 5 bases unmatched. The CDR3: CASSDMGQINEKLFF. CDR3 bases: TGTGCCAGCAGTGACATGGGACAGATTAATGAAAAACTGTTTTTT.

The chain is built from TRBV19 and TRBJ1-1, with 10 nucleotides matching TRBD1. Germline values: CDR1 LNHDA, CDR2 SQIVND (reference sequence). This CDR3 spans 14 amino acids. The junction had 3 bases not matched to a gene; V was cut back by 5 bases and J by 3 bases. CDR3 amino acids: CASSLTGGHTEAFF. In nucleotides, the CDR3 is TGTGCCAGTAGTCTGACAGGGGGCCACACTGAAGCTTTCTTT.

As concerns this clonotype: A much larger clone differs by one base, so this may be a read error. The chain employs TRBV18 and TRBJ2-3; a possible D gene is TRBD2 (6 bases). Trimming removed 3 bases from V and 5 bases from J, with 15 bases in between. This CDR3 region has 15 residues. From germline, CDR1 is KGHSH and CDR2 LQKENI. CDR3 coding DNA: TGTGCCAGCTCACCTGCCAGGAGGGCCTTAGATACGCAGTATTTT. Protein sequence: CASSPARRALDTQYF.

This clonotype was seen many times. The gene calls are TRBV12-3 or TRBV12-4 and TRBJ2-3, with D perhaps given as TRBD1 or TRBD2 (5 bases each). The CDR3 is 15 residues long. V gave up 1 base and J gave up 2 bases, with 10 bases separating them. The CDR3 DNA reads TGTGCCAGCAGTTTAGAGGGACGGGTCACAGATACGCAGTATTTT. Its protein product is CASSLEGRVTDTQYF.